The 26 T cell receptor beta chains in this list originate from one sample, sequenced in a study of siplizumab effects on memory and regulatory T cells. Using immunoSEQ multiplex PCR, the repertoire was profiled, and TCRdb retains in-frame clones only, with some absent. Of some 81,000 clones listed, roughly 94% were seen once; the top ten hold around a sixth. The specimen was CD8+ T cells sorted from blood. Receptors were obtained from a human donor in good health.

A single count supports this clone. The chain employs TRBV4-1 and TRBJ1-6; D ambiguous. In germline, CDR1 is MGHRA, CDR2 YSYEKL. V lost 4 bases to trimming and J lost 7 bases, with 11 bases between them. The length of the CDR3 is 14 residues. The CDR3 loop reads CASSPRGQNSPLHF. CDR3 in DNA: TGCGCCAGCAGCCCCCGTGGGCAAAATTCACCCCTCCACTTT.

The CDR3 reads CASSSTGGGTEAFF. The DNA for the CDR3 is TGTGCCAGCAGCTCAACAGGGGGCGGCACTGAAGCTTTCTTT. The gene calls are TRBV7-3 and TRBJ1-1, with 9 bases that match TRBD1. CDR3 length equals 14 residues. The V and J ends lost 4 bases and 4 bases, in that order; junction bases with no gene match: 4. The germline V gene encodes CDR1 SGHTA and CDR2 FQGTGA.

The V gene is TRBV5-1, the J gene TRBJ2-1, with TRBD2 matching over 9 bases. CDR1 is SGHRS and CDR2 is YFSETQ in the germline V gene. Trimming cost V 0 bases and J 8 bases; bases outside gene matches: 12. This CDR3 spans 17 amino acids. The CDR3 sequence: CASSLVWREGPGDEQFF. CDR3 nucleotides: TGCGCCAGCAGCTTGGTGTGGCGGGAGGGCCCCGGCGATGAGCAGTTCTTC.

The gene calls are TRBV5-6 and TRBJ2-3; a possible D gene is TRBD2 (5 bases). V was pared by 0 bases and J by 4 bases, with 9 bases between. CDR3 size: 14 residues. Germline CDR1 and CDR2: SGHDT and YYEEEE. In DNA, the CDR3 is TGTGCCAGCAGCTTGGGTGAGCGGCCAGATACGCAGTATTTT. This translates into CASSLGERPDTQYF.

The J gene is TRBJ2-3, the V gene TRBV28; possibly TRBD1 or TRBD2 for D (5 bases each). V was pared by 3 bases and J by 3 bases, with 13 bases between. This CDR3 spans 15 amino acids. The germline gives CDR1 MDHEN, CDR2 SYDVKM. CDR3 sequence: CASSFRGASTDTQYF. Here the CDR3 DNA reads TGTGCCAGCAGTTTCAGAGGGGCCTCTACAGATACGCAGTATTTT.

The rearrangement links TRBV27 to TRBJ1-1; no definite D call. Trimming took 5 bases from V and 7 from J, leaving 14 bases between them. The length of the CDR3 is 13 residues. CDR1 and CDR2 from the germline V gene are MNHEY and SMNVEV (reference sequence). The CDR3 here is CASSTRTFNEAFF. CDR3 in DNA: TGTGCCAGCAGTACGAGGACTTTCAATGAAGCTTTCTTT.

V and J are TRBV10-2 and TRBJ1-1; TRBD1 might be the D (5 bases). The CDR3 is 14 amino acids. Germline CDR1 reads WSHSY; CDR2 reads SAAADI. The germline V and J ends were trimmed by 6 bases and 1 base, with 12 bases remaining between them. DNA of the CDR3: TGCGCCAGCAGCCATGCCGGGGGGAACACTGAAGCTTTCTTT. The encoded protein is CASSHAGGNTEAFF.

This rearrangement joins TRBV10-1 to TRBJ2-1; D remains ambiguous. Germline-derived CDR1 and CDR2 are WNHNN and SYGVQD (reference sequence). Trimming pared 2 bases from V and 5 bases from J, leaving 1 base between. CDR3 length: 11 amino acids. The CDR3: CASSENNEQFF. CDR3 bases: TGCGCCAGCAGTGAGAACAATGAGCAGTTCTTC.

CDR3 nucleotides: TGTGCCAGCAGCTTAGGCGCCCCCGCCTACGAGCAGTACTTC. Translation gives CASSLGAPAYEQYF. This rearrangement joins TRBV7-6 to TRBJ2-7; no clear D gene. The ends were cut back, 1 base at V and 2 bases at J, with 9 bases in the middle. From germline, CDR1 is SGHVS and CDR2 FNYEAQ. This CDR3 has 14 residues.

This chain uses TRBV9 with TRBJ1-2; tentatively, D is TRBD1 (5 bases). Germline values: CDR1 SGDLS, CDR2 YYNGEE. V lost 2 bases and J lost 8, with 13 bases in between. The length of the CDR3 is 13 residues. CDR3 protein: CASSVRAGQGYTF. CDR3 DNA: TGTGCCAGCAGCGTCCGGGCAGGGCAGGGCTACACCTTC.

Of note for this clone: An end of the junction differs from the germline gene, which may be a read error. The chain employs TRBV7-7 and TRBJ2-6; D gene ambiguous. This CDR3 is built from 17 residues. Germline V lookup: CDR1 SSHAT, CDR2 FNYEAQ (reference sequence). CDR3 DNA sequence: TGTGCCAGCAGCAATAGGGATGCCACAAAGTCGGGCCAACGTCCTGACTTC. Its translation: CASSNRDATKSGQRPDF.

V and J are TRBV19 and TRBJ2-1; D might be TRBD2 (6 bases). CDR3 size: 15 residues. The germline V and J ends were trimmed by 3 bases and 6 bases, with 15 bases remaining between them. Germline V gene lookup returns CDR1 LNHDA and CDR2 SQIVND (reference sequence). CDR3 in amino acids: CASSMETRSLNEQFF. CDR3 coding DNA: TGTGCCAGTAGTATGGAGACTAGATCCCTCAATGAGCAGTTCTTC.

This clone was seen only once. The chain links TRBV9 to TRBJ2-1; D call uncertain. The CDR3 length is 12 residues. Trimming removed 2 bases from V and 7 bases from J, with 7 bases in between. Germline V gene lookup returns CDR1 SGDLS and CDR2 YYNGEE. In DNA form, the CDR3 reads TGTGCCAGCAGCGTCACGGCGAATGAGCAGTTCTTC. As protein: CASSVTANEQFF.

The V call is TRBV4-1, the J call TRBJ2-7; 7 positions match TRBD2. This CDR3 region has 15 residues. Trimming took 5 bases from V and 2 from J; bases not matched to a gene: 9. The germline V gene has CDR1 MGHRA and CDR2 YSYEKL. The DNA for the CDR3 is TGCGCCAGCAGCGCCGGGGCGGGGGATCCCTACGAGCAGTACTTC. Encoded protein: CASSAGAGDPYEQYF.

To note about this clone: The sample holds other DNA sequences that translate to the same CDR3. J is TRBJ2-1 and V is TRBV27; 7 positions agree with TRBD2. From germline, CDR1 is MNHEY and CDR2 SMNVEV (reference sequence). The junction had 14 bases not matched to a gene; V was cut back by 10 bases and J by 8 bases. The CDR3 totals 14 residues. CDR3 in DNA: TGTGCCACATGGCGGGGTGGGGCGGGAGATGAGCAGTTCTTC. It is translated as CATWRGGAGDEQFF.

The genes are TRBV27 and TRBJ2-5; D is possibly TRBD1 (5 bases). Germline-derived CDR1 and CDR2 are MNHEY and SMNVEV (reference sequence). This CDR3 comprises 14 residues. V lost 5 bases and J 4 bases, leaving 14 bases between the germline ends. CDR3 bases: TGTGCCAGCAGTCCTCATGGGGCTCGAGAGACCCAGTACTTC. Amino acids: CASSPHGARETQYF.

Comment on this clone: A much larger clone lies one base from this, so it may be a read error. Other DNA sequences in the same sample also yield this CDR3. The chain is built from TRBV19 and TRBJ2-1, with 8 nucleotides matching TRBD2. This CDR3 contains 15 residues. From germline, CDR1 is LNHDA and CDR2 SQIVND (reference sequence). Trimming cost V 4 bases and J 6 bases; bases outside gene matches: 8. The chain's CDR3 is CASSRGAGVSNEQFF. Here the CDR3 DNA reads TGTGCCAGTAGTAGAGGAGCGGGAGTCAGCAATGAGCAGTTCTTC.

V is TRBV9 and J is TRBJ1-2; 7 positions match TRBD1. The CDR3 is made up of 14 amino acids. Looked up from germline, CDR1 is SGDLS and CDR2 is YYNGEE. With 3 bases clipped from V and 6 bases from J, the junction kept 8 bases outside the gene matches. In DNA, the CDR3 is TGTGCCAGCAGCGGGCCACAGGGGCTTGATGGCTACACCTTC. Protein sequence: CASSGPQGLDGYTF.

This chain links TRBV19 with TRBJ2-1, with no clear D. V was clipped by 5 bases and J by 6 bases, with 11 bases between them. Per the germline V gene, CDR1 is LNHDA and CDR2 is SQIVND (reference sequence). This CDR3 has 13 amino acids. For the CDR3, the DNA is TGTGCCAGTAGTCTCGTCGACGCCAATGAGCAGTTCTTC. Translation: CASSLVDANEQFF.

The chain carries TRBV5-1 and TRBJ1-1, with unresolved D. Trimming took 7 bases from V and 1 from J, leaving 14 bases between them. The CDR3 runs 14 residues. Germline-derived CDR1 and CDR2 are SGHRS and YFSETQ. The CDR3 DNA follows: TGCGCCAGCCGCGAACTGGCGGGGAACACTGAAGCTTTCTTT. Protein: CASRELAGNTEAFF.

V and J are TRBV18 and TRBJ2-7; D uncertain. CDR1 and CDR2 from the germline V gene are KGHSH and LQKENI. Trimming shortened V by 0 bases and J by 3 bases, and 9 bases separated the two germline ends. The CDR3 is made up of 14 amino acids. In DNA form, the CDR3 reads TGTGCCAGCTCACCACCGGAAAGGGACTACGAGCAGTACTTC. Its translation: CASSPPERDYEQYF.

The chain links TRBV15 to TRBJ1-5, with D uncertain. Trimming removed 1 base from V and 4 bases from J, with 11 bases in between. Germline V gene lookup returns CDR1 LNHNV and CDR2 YYDKDF (reference sequence). CDR3 length: 15 amino acids. The DNA for the CDR3 is TGTGCCACCAGCAGAGGAGGTCTCAGAAATCAGCCCCAGCATTTT. Translating gives CATSRGGLRNQPQHF.

The chain uses TRBV4-2 and TRBJ1-1, with TRBD1 identical over 7 bases. The CDR3 length is 16 residues. V gave up 2 bases and J gave up 3 bases; unmatched junction bases: 9. In germline, CDR1 is LGHNA, CDR2 YNFKEQ. The CDR3 loop reads CASSQPRQGSDTEAFF. The CDR3 coding sequence is TGTGCCAGCAGCCAACCCCGACAGGGTTCGGACACTGAAGCTTTCTTT.

The V and J genes are TRBV6-6 and TRBJ2-7; D unclear. Trimming pared 2 bases from V and 4 bases from J, leaving 15 bases between. The CDR3 spans 15 residues. CDR1 and CDR2 (germline): MNHNY, SVGAGI (reference sequence). The CDR3 loop reads CASSYPLARGYEQYF. In DNA, the CDR3 is TGTGCCAGCAGTTACCCCCTCGCCCGAGGATACGAGCAGTACTTC.

V gene TRBV2 combines with J gene TRBJ2-4, with D unresolved. The CDR3 has 12 residues. Germline loops: CDR1 SNHLY, CDR2 FYNNEI. The ends were cut back, 2 bases at V and 6 bases at J, with 5 bases in the middle. As DNA, the CDR3 is TGTGCCAGCAGTGAACTGGGAAACATTCAGTACTTC. Its protein is CASSELGNIQYF.

The chain joins TRBV19 to TRBJ2-1; 9 bases match TRBD2. CDR3 length: 16 amino acids. CDR1 and CDR2 from the germline V gene are LNHDA and SQIVND (reference sequence). V was clipped by 3 bases and J by 1 base; unmatched bases: 4. In DNA, the CDR3 is TGTGCCAGTAGTATGGGACTAGCCTATTCCTACAATGAGCAGTTCTTC. Encoded protein: CASSMGLAYSYNEQFF. Full variable domain (missing parts from reference TRBV19 and TRBJ2-1): DGGITQSPKYLFRKEGQNVTLSCEQNLNHDAMYWYRQDPGQGLRLIYYSQIVNDFQKGDIAEGYSVSREKKESFPLTVTSAQKNPTAFYLCASSMGLAYSYNEQFFGPGTRLTVL.